The 23 T cell receptor beta chains given below trace back to one sample, sequenced in a study of cytomegalovirus exposure and HLA in healthy donors. This PCR relied on a set of 60 Vbeta primers and 13 Jbeta primers. The table came from immunoSEQ multiplex PCR; TCRdb's copy has only in-frame clones and leaves some out. The table lists over 130,000 clones, 80% of them singletons. Sequencing was done on a sample of PBMCs. The receptors stem from a female donor in good health and CMV-seronegative.

This clone showed up just a few times. The chain recombines TRBV11-2 with TRBJ1-5, with TRBD1 matching 7 bases. The CDR3 covers 14 residues. V lost 5 bases and J lost 4; bases outside the gene matches: 5. Per the germline V gene, CDR1 is SGHAT and CDR2 is FQNNGV. The DNA of the CDR3 is TGTGCCAGCAGCCCTGGACAGGTAAATCAGCCCCAGCATTTT. It translates to CASSPGQVNQPQHF. The variable domain in full, with the rest retrieved from reference TRBV11-2 and TRBJ1-5, is EAGVAQSPRYKIIEKRQSVAFWCNPISGHATLYWYQQILGQGPKLLIQFQNNGVVDDSQLPKDRFSAERLKGVDSTLKIQPAKLEDSAVYLCASSPGQVNQPQHFGDGTRLSIL.

The chain couples TRBV27 to TRBJ2-7; TRBD2 agrees at 9 bases. Germline V gives CDR1 MNHEY, CDR2 SMNVEV (reference sequence). CDR3 length: 16 amino acids. Unmatched junction bases numbered 3, after V lost 0 bases and J lost 0 bases. The CDR3 protein is CASSLSQREVSYEQYF. CDR3 nucleotide sequence: TGTGCCAGCAGTTTATCCCAGCGGGAGGTCTCCTACGAGCAGTACTTC.

This clone was seen more than once but under ten times. The chain uses TRBV11-3 and TRBJ2-5; 7 positions match TRBD2. V lost 5 bases, J lost 4 bases, and 4 bases stayed unmatched. The germline V gene has CDR1 SGHNT and CDR2 YENEEA. This CDR3 is built from 13 residues. CDR3 amino acids: CASSLSGTETQYF. The CDR3 DNA is TGTGCCAGCAGCCTAAGCGGGACAGAGACCCAGTACTTC.

The CDR3 DNA reads as TGTGCCAGCACTAGTCGGGGTCCCGCCTACGAGCAGTACTTC. This codes for CASTSRGPAYEQYF. The rearrangement uses TRBV6-6 and TRBJ2-7; tentatively, D is TRBD2 (5 bases). Germline values: CDR1 MNHNY, CDR2 SVGAGI (reference sequence). The germline V and J ends were trimmed by 7 bases and 2 bases, with 15 bases remaining between them. CDR3 length: 14 amino acids.

The V gene is TRBV27, the J gene TRBJ2-7, with a possible D match to TRBD2 (6 bases). V dropped 0 bases and J dropped 2 bases, with 8 bases sitting between them. Germline lookup yields CDR1 MNHEY and CDR2 SMNVEV (reference sequence). The CDR3 consists of 14 residues. CDR3 region: CASSLSWEAYEQYF. The CDR3 DNA reads TGTGCCAGCAGTTTATCATGGGAGGCCTACGAGCAGTACTTC.

This chain joins TRBV30 and TRBJ1-2; possibly TRBD1 for D (6 bases). CDR3 length: 13 amino acids. Germline V gene lookup returns CDR1 GTSNPN and CDR2 SVGIG (reference sequence). Trimming left V 2 bases short and J 6 bases short, with 13 bases between. CDR3 region: CAWSPGHVNGYTF. The CDR3 DNA is TGTGCCTGGAGTCCGGGACACGTTAATGGCTACACCTTC.

The chain is built from TRBV25-1 and TRBJ2-2, with D possibly matching TRBD2 (5 bases). The CDR3 covers 15 residues. The germline gives CDR1 MGHDK, CDR2 SYGVNS. V shed 6 bases and J shed 0 bases, with 11 bases lying between them. The CDR3 sequence is CASRPKRANTGELFF. In DNA, the CDR3 is TGTGCCAGCAGGCCCAAGAGGGCGAACACCGGGGAGCTGTTTTTT.

The genes are TRBV27 and TRBJ1-2, with 11 bases aligning to TRBD1. Germline loops: CDR1 MNHEY, CDR2 SMNVEV (reference sequence). V dropped 6 bases and J dropped 2; count of bases not matched to a gene: 8. This CDR3 is built from 16 residues. CDR3 sequence: CASSRWDRGINYGYTF. CDR3 coding DNA: TGTGCCAGCAGCCGTTGGGACAGGGGGATCAACTATGGCTACACCTTC.

The chain joins TRBV2 to TRBJ2-1; 7 bases map to TRBD2. The V segment lost 3 bases and the J segment 4 bases; nucleotides outside the gene matches: 12. CDR1 is SNHLY, CDR2 FYNNEI, per germline. This CDR3 spans 17 amino acids. The CDR3, as DNA: TGTGCCAGCAGTGATATCCCCGAACTAGCGAATTACAATGAGCAGTTCTTC. Translating gives CASSDIPELANYNEQFF.

This clone has only one observation. This rearrangement joins TRBV28 to TRBJ1-1; D is unclear. The V end was cut by 6 bases, the J end by 2 bases, with 10 bases between. Germline-derived CDR1 and CDR2 are MDHEN and SYDVKM. The CDR3 runs to 13 residues. Here the CDR3 reads CASSQSSNTEAFF. In nucleotides, the CDR3 is TGTGCCAGCAGCCAGTCGTCCAACACTGAAGCTTTCTTT.

The gene calls are TRBV5-1 and TRBJ1-2; maybe TRBD1 (6 bases). This CDR3 comprises 15 residues. Trimming shortened V by 4 bases and J by 8 bases, and 21 bases separated the two germline ends. CDR1 SGHRS and CDR2 YFSETQ come from the germline V gene. CDR3 in amino acids: CASSMTTGDSSGYTF. The CDR3 DNA follows: TGCGCCAGCAGCATGACGACAGGTGACTCCTCAGGCTACACCTTC.

This clone appeared once. This chain links TRBV14 with TRBJ2-5, with 11 bases that match TRBD2. Per germline, CDR1 SGHDN and CDR2 FVKESK. The CDR3 totals 16 residues. The V segment lost 4 bases and the J segment 0 bases; nucleotides outside the gene matches: 4. This chain's CDR3 is CASSPGTSGHQETQYF. In nucleotides, the CDR3 is TGTGCCAGCAGCCCCGGGACTAGCGGCCACCAAGAGACCCAGTACTTC.

The V gene is TRBV15, the J gene TRBJ2-3, with 7 positions matching TRBD2. V shed 8 bases and J 5 bases; nucleotides not matched to a gene: 10. CDR1 is LNHNV and CDR2 is YYDKDF in the germline V gene (reference sequence). This CDR3 region has 14 residues. CDR3 coding DNA: TGTGCCACCTCCGGAGCGGGAAGGATAGATACGCAGTATTTT. Translating gives CATSGAGRIDTQYF.

Comments on this clone: This CDR3 is missing its conserved last phenylalanine or tryptophan, likely due to a read error. The chain combines TRBV4-2 with TRBJ2-3, with TRBD2 matching 9 bases. Looked up from germline, CDR1 is LGHNA and CDR2 is YNFKEQ. CDR3 length: 16 amino acids. J gave up 1 base and V 4 bases, and 6 bases lay outside the gene matches. The CDR3 protein is CASSPLTSGRTDTQYV. The CDR3 bases are TGTGCCAGCAGCCCCCTGACTAGCGGACGCACAGATACGCAGTATGTT.

V usage is TRBV29-1 and J usage is TRBJ2-2, with 8 bases aligning to TRBD1. Germline lookup yields CDR1 SQVTM and CDR2 ANQGSEA. The CDR3 length is 13 residues. Trimming removed 6 bases from V and 5 bases from J; junction bases left unmatched: 5. In DNA, the CDR3 is TGCAGCGTCCGGACAGGGCTTACCGGGGAGCTGTTTTTT. It is translated as CSVRTGLTGELFF.

This clone has just one count. The gene calls are TRBV5-5 and TRBJ1-2; TRBD1 is a possible D gene (6 bases). This CDR3 comprises 14 residues. Trimming took 3 bases from V and 8 from J, leaving 17 bases between them. Germline CDR1 and CDR2: SGHKS and YYEKEE (reference sequence). The CDR3 protein is CASSSLTGPRGYTF. The CDR3 nucleotides read TGTGCCAGCAGCTCATTGACAGGCCCTAGGGGCTACACCTTC.

The table lists this clone with a few counts. This chain uses TRBV6-5 with TRBJ1-1; D remains ambiguous. From germline, CDR1 is MNHEY and CDR2 SVGAGI. The CDR3 is 13 residues long. Trimming removed 5 bases at V and 5 bases at J, with 12 bases between. The CDR3 region is CASSTKRGTEAFF. CDR3 bases: TGTGCCAGCAGTACTAAGCGTGGGACTGAAGCTTTCTTT.

This clone came up a few times. The chain couples TRBV30 to TRBJ1-2; TRBD1 is a possible D gene (5 bases). The CDR3 is 14 amino acids. The V gene's germline CDR1 is GTSNPN and CDR2 SVGIG (reference sequence). V was trimmed by 0 bases and J by 4 bases, leaving 12 bases between them. CDR3 residues: CAWSVSGGGYGYTF. DNA for the CDR3: TGTGCCTGGAGTGTATCGGGGGGGGGCTATGGCTACACCTTC.

The chain recombines TRBV7-9 with TRBJ2-3, with 8 bases identical to TRBD1. Trimming at V came to 5 bases and at J to 1 base, leaving 8 bases not matched to a gene. Germline values: CDR1 SEHNR, CDR2 FQNEAQ (reference sequence). There are 16 residues in the CDR3. CDR3 nucleotide sequence: TGTGCCAGCAGCCAATTGCCGGGACAGGGCACAGATACGCAGTATTTT. It yields the protein CASSQLPGQGTDTQYF.

The rearrangement links TRBV6-4 to TRBJ2-3, with D possibly being TRBD2 (6 bases). The CDR3 totals 15 residues. Germline V gene data show CDR1 as MRHNA and CDR2 as SNTAGT. The V end lost 3 bases, the J end lost 0 bases, and 10 bases lay between the germline ends. The CDR3 DNA follows: TGTGCCAGCAGTGAAGGCAGCGGGAGCACAGATACGCAGTATTTT. It encodes CASSEGSGSTDTQYF.

The chain is built from TRBV6-6 and TRBJ2-2, with D maybe TRBD2 (5 bases). Germline assignment: CDR1 MNHNY and CDR2 SVGAGI (reference sequence). Between the trimmed V and J ends, which lost 8 bases and 6 bases, there was a span of 16 bases. The CDR3 is 14 residues long. The CDR3 DNA follows: TGTGCCAGCCGGGATTCCGGGAAGTCCGGGGAGCTGTTTTTT. Protein product: CASRDSGKSGELFF.

This clone was observed once. This sequence joins TRBV7-3 and TRBJ2-7; maybe TRBD2 (5 bases). V was trimmed by 1 base and J by 3 bases, leaving 13 bases between them. The germline V gene encodes CDR1 SGHTA and CDR2 FQGTGA. The CDR3 spans 15 residues. The CDR3 loop reads CASSLNGGSGYEQYF. The CDR3, as DNA: TGTGCCAGCAGCTTAAACGGTGGGAGTGGCTACGAGCAGTACTTC.

CDR3 coding DNA: TGTGCCAGCAGCTTTGACAGGACGGACTACGAGCAGTACTTC. This encodes CASSFDRTDYEQYF. The rearrangement joins TRBV5-6 to TRBJ2-7, with D perhaps TRBD1 (6 bases). Trimming removed 2 bases at V and 3 bases at J, with 12 bases between. The CDR3 consists of 14 residues. The germline V gene encodes CDR1 SGHDT and CDR2 YYEEEE.